This T cell receptor beta chain was obtained from a study of Ad26.COV2.S vaccination and SARS-CoV-2 variants (dated by TCRdb to the early 2020s). About the full investigation: Donors in the vaccine arm were drawn from COV1001, a phase I-IIa trial of Ad26.COV2.S in healthy adults that was multicentre, randomized, double-blind and placebo-controlled. A total of 32 samples were included in the TCR-sequenced set, comprising around 19 Ad26.COV2.S vaccine recipients, 5 placebo recipients and 8 SARS-CoV-2 convalescent individuals. Participants in the trial were split at random into five groups of five each, receiving low-dose or high-dose Ad26.COV2.S once or twice, or else placebo on both occasions. Investigators did not know the trial group allocation while performing experiments and assessing outcomes. Sequencing of the TCRbeta repertoire served to evaluate the specificity and breadth of SARS-CoV-2-reactive T cell receptors following Ad26.COV2.S vaccination. Ad26.COV2.S was given intramuscularly at 5x10^10 or 1x10^11 viral particles, as a single shot or as two shots 56 days apart.

Explained via the paper, the treatment or condition label denotes: around 19 received Ad26.COV2.S at low or high dose, single or two shots; 5 received placebo; per-sample allocation not given. Repertoires of vaccine and placebo recipients were sequenced from samples collected on day 63 after the first injection. In Cohort 1b, 20 to 25 adults aged 18-55 years were enrolled at a single site in Boston, USA, between 29 July and 7 August 2020. Ad26.COV2.S consisted of a replication-incompetent adenovirus type 26 vector by which a prefusion-stabilized SARS-CoV-2 spike protein from the original Wuhan strain was expressed. The trim is 3 bases for V and 5 bases for J, with a gap of 5 bases between the germline ends. The CDR3 runs 11 amino acids, cysteine and phenylalanine included. Here the CDR3 DNA is all that survives: 33 bases in frame from base 1. The immunoSEQ Assay was the method used to sequence TCRbeta CDR3 regions. After extraction, genomic DNA underwent amplification by bias-controlled multiplex PCR, followed by high-throughput sequencing. As for how the authors treated the data: To quantify the absolute abundance of every unique TCRbeta CDR3 region, sequences were collapsed and filtered. T cell fraction was estimated by normalization of TCRbeta template counts to usable DNA, with usable DNA being measured through amplification of reference genes present in all nucleated cells. Repertoire TCRs were annotated as SARS-CoV-2-specific when V gene, CDR3 amino acid sequence and J gene were exactly matched to a known reactive TCR set. The reference SARS-CoV-2 TCR set was obtained from MIRA and was filtered for enrichment in COVID-19-positive ImmuneCODE repertoires, whereby public or cross-reactive TCRs were removed. Using the MIRA antigens, annotated TCRs were further analysed by specific ORF or by position within an ORF. Breadth was defined as annotated unique rearrangements over total unique productive rearrangements; depth was the summed frequency of those rearrangements. Group comparisons of TCR breadth used two-sided Wilcoxon rank-sum tests. This is the immuneACCESS table as TCRdb keeps it, with only in-frame sequences that have V and J called. A part of the clones is gone; compared with another copy, unresolved V genes explain less than half, and the rest is unexplained. V, J and clone size are taken as reported in that table, and D and trimming were inferred from the DNA itself. The sample table records 380,000 or so clones; roughly nine tenths of these occur just once. The ten largest clones capture approximately 5.9% of the sample.

As to this clone: No antigen is known for it. The sample holds no much larger clone one base away, and base qualities are not on file.

What the authors observed across the whole study: Higher spike-specific TCR breadth was observed in Ad26.COV2.S recipients than in placebo recipients (P = 0.0014). Vaccine and placebo recipients had comparable non-spike TCR breadth, which fits with the vaccine containing only spike. The authors noted that total T cell responses may have been underestimated by the TCR breadth and depth analyses. After vaccination, spike-specific CD8+ and CD4+ T cell responses were reported to show substantial breadth. The study was not powered to compare responses between vaccine doses or regimens.

This receptor chain uses TRBV12-3 or TRBV12-4 and TRBJ2-7; a tentative D call is TRBD2 (5 bases match). Sequenced here: peripheral blood, sampled in a trial of Ad26.COV2.S vaccine versus placebo. This sequence originates from a person between 18 and 60 years old who received the Ad26.COV2.S COVID-19 vaccine or a placebo. The DNA sequence follows: TGTGCCAGCAGTTTCGGGGACGAGCAGTACTTC. This is translated as CASSFGDEQYF.